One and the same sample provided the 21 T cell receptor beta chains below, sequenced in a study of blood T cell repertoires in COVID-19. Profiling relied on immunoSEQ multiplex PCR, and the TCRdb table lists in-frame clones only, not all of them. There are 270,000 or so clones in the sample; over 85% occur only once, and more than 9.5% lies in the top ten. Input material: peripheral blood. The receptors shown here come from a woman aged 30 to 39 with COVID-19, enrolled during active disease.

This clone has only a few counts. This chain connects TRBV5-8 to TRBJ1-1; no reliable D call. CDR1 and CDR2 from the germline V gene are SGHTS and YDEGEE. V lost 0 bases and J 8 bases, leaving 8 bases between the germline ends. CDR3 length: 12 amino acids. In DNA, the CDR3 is TGTGCCAGCAGCTTGGCCGAGAAAGAAGCTTTCTTT. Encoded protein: CASSLAEKEAFF. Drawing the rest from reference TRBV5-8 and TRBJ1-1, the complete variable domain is EAGVTQSPTHLIKTRGQQATLRCSPISGHTSVYWYQQALGLGLQFLLWYDEGEERNRGNFPPRFSGRQFPNYSSELNVNALELEDSALYLCASSLAEKEAFFGQGTRLTVV.

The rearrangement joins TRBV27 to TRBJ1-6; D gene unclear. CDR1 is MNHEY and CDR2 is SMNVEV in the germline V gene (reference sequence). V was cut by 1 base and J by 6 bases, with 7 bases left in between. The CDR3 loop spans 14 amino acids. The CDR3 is CASSLYPSNSPLHF. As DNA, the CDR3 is TGTGCCAGCAGTTTATATCCCAGTAATTCACCCCTCCACTTT.

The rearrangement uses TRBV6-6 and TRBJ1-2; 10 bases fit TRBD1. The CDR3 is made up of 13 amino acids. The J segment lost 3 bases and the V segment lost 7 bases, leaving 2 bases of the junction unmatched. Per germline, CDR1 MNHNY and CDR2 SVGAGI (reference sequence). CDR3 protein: CASKTGGYYGYTF. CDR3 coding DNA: TGTGCCAGCAAGACAGGGGGCTACTATGGCTACACCTTC.

The CDR3 is CASAIEAGGPKSKQFF. The CDR3 DNA is TGTGCTAGTGCCATCGAAGCGGGGGGGCCGAAAAGTAAGCAGTTCTTC. This chain joins TRBV12-5 and TRBJ2-1; 10 positions match TRBD2. The CDR3 is 16 residues long. CDR1 is LGHNT, CDR2 FRNRAP, per germline. V lost 7 bases to trimming and J lost 11 bases; unmatched junction nucleotides: 17.

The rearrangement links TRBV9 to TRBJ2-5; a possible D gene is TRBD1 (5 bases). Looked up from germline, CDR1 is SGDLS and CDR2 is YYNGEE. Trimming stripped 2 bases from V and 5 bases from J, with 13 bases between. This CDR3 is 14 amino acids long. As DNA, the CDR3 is TGTGCCAGCAGCGTGACTGGCTCAGGGGAGACCCAGTACTTC. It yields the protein CASSVTGSGETQYF.

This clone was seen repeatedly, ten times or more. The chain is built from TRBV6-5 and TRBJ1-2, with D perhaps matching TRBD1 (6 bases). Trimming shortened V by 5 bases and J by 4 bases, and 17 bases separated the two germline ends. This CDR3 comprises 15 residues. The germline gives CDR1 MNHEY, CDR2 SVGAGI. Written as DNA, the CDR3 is TGTGCCAGCAGTACTCTCGGGGCAGGGGCCTATGGCTACACCTTC. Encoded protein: CASSTLGAGAYGYTF.

The CDR3 region has the DNA TGCGCCAGCAGCCTCGACAGGCGGACGAACACCGGGGAGCTGTTTTTT. It translates to CASSLDRRTNTGELFF. This chain links TRBV5-1 with TRBJ2-2, with D possibly TRBD1 on 6 matching bases. From germline, CDR1 is SGHRS and CDR2 YFSETQ. The CDR3 spans 16 residues. Between the trimmed V and J ends, which lost 4 bases and 0 bases, there was a span of 13 bases. The whole variable domain, filled in from reference TRBV5-1 and TRBJ2-2, reads KAGVTQTPRYLIKTRGQQVTLSCSPISGHRSVSWYQQTPGQGLQFLFEYFSETQRNKGNFPGRFSGRQFSNSRSEMNVSTLELGDSALYLCASSLDRRTNTGELFFGEGSRLTVL.

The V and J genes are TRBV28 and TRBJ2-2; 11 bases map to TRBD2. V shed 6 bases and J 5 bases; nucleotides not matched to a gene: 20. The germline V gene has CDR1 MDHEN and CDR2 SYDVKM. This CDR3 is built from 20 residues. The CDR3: CASSRITGTSGPAGTGELFF. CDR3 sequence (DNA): TGTGCCAGCAGCCGAATTACCGGGACTAGCGGCCCTGCCGGTACCGGGGAGCTGTTTTTT.

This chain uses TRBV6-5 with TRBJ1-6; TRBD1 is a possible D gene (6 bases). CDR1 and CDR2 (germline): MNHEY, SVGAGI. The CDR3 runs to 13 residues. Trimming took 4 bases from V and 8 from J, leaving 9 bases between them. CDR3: CASSSGHDSPLHF. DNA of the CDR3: TGTGCCAGCAGTTCGGGACATGATTCACCCCTCCACTTT.

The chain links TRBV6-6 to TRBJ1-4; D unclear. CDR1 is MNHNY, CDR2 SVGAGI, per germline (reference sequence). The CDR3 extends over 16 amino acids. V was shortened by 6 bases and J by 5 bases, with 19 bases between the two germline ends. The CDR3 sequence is CASSSEAETGNEKLFF. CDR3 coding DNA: TGTGCCAGCAGCTCGGAGGCAGAAACCGGCAATGAAAAACTGTTTTTT.

For the CDR3, the DNA is TGTGCCAGCAGCTTAGCCTTACTAGCGGGGGGACCCTCCTACAATGAGCAGTTCTTC. It codes for CASSLALLAGGPSYNEQFF. The chain links TRBV7-8 to TRBJ2-1, with 12 bases matching TRBD2. Per germline, CDR1 SGHVS and CDR2 FQNEAQ. Trimming took 0 bases from V and 0 from J; bases not matched to a gene: 6. The CDR3 covers 19 residues.

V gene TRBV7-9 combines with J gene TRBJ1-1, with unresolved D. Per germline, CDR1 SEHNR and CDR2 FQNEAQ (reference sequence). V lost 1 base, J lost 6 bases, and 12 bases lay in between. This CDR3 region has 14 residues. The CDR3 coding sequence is TGTGCCAGCAGCTTAGATGCGGGAACAGCTGAAGCTTTCTTT. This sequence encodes CASSLDAGTAEAFF.

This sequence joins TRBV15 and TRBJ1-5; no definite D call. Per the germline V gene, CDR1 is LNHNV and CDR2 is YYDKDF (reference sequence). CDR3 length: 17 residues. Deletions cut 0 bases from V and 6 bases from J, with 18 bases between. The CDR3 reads CATSRDPRAGISQPQHF. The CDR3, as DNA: TGTGCCACCAGCAGAGACCCCCGCGCGGGGATTAGTCAGCCCCAGCATTTT.

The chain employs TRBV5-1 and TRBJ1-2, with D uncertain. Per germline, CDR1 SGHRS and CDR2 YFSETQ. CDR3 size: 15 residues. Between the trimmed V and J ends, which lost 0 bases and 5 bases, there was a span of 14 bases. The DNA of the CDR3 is TGCGCCAGCAGCTTGGGGACTTATACGGGGTATGGCTACACCTTC. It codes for CASSLGTYTGYGYTF. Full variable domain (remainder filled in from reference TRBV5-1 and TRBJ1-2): KAGVTQTPRYLIKTRGQQVTLSCSPISGHRSVSWYQQTPGQGLQFLFEYFSETQRNKGNFPGRFSGRQFSNSRSEMNVSTLELGDSALYLCASSLGTYTGYGYTFGSGTRLTVV.

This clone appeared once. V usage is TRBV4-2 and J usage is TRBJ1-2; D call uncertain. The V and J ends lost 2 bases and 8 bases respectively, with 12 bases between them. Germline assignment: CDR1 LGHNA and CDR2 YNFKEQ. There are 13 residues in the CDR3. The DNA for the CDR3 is TGTGCCAGCAGCCAATTGACAACGGGGGGCTACACCTTC. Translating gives CASSQLTTGGYTF.

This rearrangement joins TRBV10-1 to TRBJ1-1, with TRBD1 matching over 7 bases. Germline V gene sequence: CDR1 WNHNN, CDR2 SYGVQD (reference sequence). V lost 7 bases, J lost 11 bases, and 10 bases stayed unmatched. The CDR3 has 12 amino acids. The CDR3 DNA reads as TGCGCCAGCACTGGGGGGACAGCCAGGGCTTTCTTT. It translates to CASTGGTARAFF.

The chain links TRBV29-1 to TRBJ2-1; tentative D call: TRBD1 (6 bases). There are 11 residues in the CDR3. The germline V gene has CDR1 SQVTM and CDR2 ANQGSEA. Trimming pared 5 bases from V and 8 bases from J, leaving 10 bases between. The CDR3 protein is CSVFGGHEQFF. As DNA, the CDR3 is TGCAGCGTTTTTGGGGGCCATGAGCAGTTCTTC.

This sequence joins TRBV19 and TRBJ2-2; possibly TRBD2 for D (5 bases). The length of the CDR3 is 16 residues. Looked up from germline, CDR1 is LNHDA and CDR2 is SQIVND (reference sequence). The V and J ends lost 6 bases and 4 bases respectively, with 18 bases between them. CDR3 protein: CASRPSRARVTGELFF. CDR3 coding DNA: TGTGCCAGTAGACCTAGCCGGGCGCGGGTCACCGGGGAGCTGTTTTTT.

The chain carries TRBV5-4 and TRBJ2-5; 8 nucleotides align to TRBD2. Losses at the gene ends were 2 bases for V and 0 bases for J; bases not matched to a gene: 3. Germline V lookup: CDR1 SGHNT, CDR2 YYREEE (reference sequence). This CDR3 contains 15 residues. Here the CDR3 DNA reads TGTGCCAGCAGCTTCTCGGGGGGGGACCAAGAGACCCAGTACTTC. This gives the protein CASSFSGGDQETQYF.

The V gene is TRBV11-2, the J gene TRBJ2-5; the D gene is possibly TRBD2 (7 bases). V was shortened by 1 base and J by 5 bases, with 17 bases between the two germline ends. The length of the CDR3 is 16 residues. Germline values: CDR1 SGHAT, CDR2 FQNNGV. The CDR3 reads CASSLVVGGRSETQYF. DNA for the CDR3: TGTGCCAGCAGCTTAGTGGTGGGGGGGCGCTCTGAGACCCAGTACTTC.

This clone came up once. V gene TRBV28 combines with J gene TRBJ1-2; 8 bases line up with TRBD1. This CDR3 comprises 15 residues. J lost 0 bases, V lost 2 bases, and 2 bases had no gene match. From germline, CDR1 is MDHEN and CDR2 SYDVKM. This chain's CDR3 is CASSLGDRPNYGYTF. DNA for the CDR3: TGTGCCAGCAGTTTAGGGGACAGGCCTAACTATGGCTACACCTTC.